The 9 T cell receptor beta chains reported below all come from one sample, sequenced in a study of blood T cell repertoires in COVID-19. Here immunoSEQ multiplex PCR was the method, and the copy in TCRdb shows in-frame clones only, minus some. The profile covers a few hundred thousand clones, with 80% to 85% appearing a single time and about a sixth taken by the ten largest. The sequencing sample was made of peripheral blood. These receptors were obtained from a woman aged 80 or older with active or convalescent COVID-19.

The J gene is TRBJ2-1, the V gene TRBV6-5, with 8 bases lining up with TRBD1. The CDR3 is 14 amino acids. V was clipped by 8 bases and J by 2 bases; unmatched bases: 5. Germline lookup yields CDR1 MNHEY and CDR2 SVGAGI. The CDR3 DNA is TGTGCCAGCTCAGACAGGGGCCCCTACAATGAGCAGTTCTTC. The encoded protein is CASSDRGPYNEQFF.

The chain uses TRBV6-2 or TRBV6-3 and TRBJ1-2, with a weak D call TRBD1 (6 bases). The CDR3 sequence is 16 residues long. Germline CDR1 MNHEY, CDR2 SVGEGT. Deletions cut 5 bases from V and 0 bases from J, with 16 bases between. The CDR3 loop is CASSRLSTGPNYGYTF. The CDR3, as DNA: TGTGCCAGCAGTCGACTTTCGACAGGACCTAACTATGGCTACACCTTC.

This chain connects TRBV7-8 to TRBJ2-2, with 7 bases identical to TRBD1. Trimming at V came to 5 bases and at J to 3 bases, leaving 6 bases not matched to a gene. The CDR3 extends over 15 amino acids. Germline V gene data show CDR1 as SGHVS and CDR2 as FQNEAQ. CDR3 DNA sequence: TGTGCCAGCAGCCCCCTGGGACAGCACACCGGGGAGCTGTTTTTT. This translates into CASSPLGQHTGELFF.

The chain is built from TRBV30 and TRBJ2-3; TRBD2 matches at 12 bases. Germline V CDR1 and CDR2: GTSNPN, SVGIG (reference sequence). This CDR3 region has 19 residues. V was pared by 0 bases and J by 1 base, with 11 bases of the junction left unmatched. In nucleotides, the CDR3 is TGTGCCTGGAGTGTAGCGACTAGCGGGAGAGGTTTTGGCACAGATACGCAGTATTTT. It translates to CAWSVATSGRGFGTDTQYF. Complete variable domain (other parts from reference TRBV30 and TRBJ2-3): SQTIHQWPATLVQPVGSPLSLECTVEGTSNPNLYWYRQAAGRGLQLLFYSVGIGQISSEVPQNLSASRPQDRQFILSSKKLLLSDSGFYLCAWSVATSGRGFGTDTQYFGPGTRLTVL.

V usage is TRBV2 and J usage is TRBJ2-5, with 7 positions matching TRBD2. The CDR3 contains 13 residues. Per germline, CDR1 SNHLY and CDR2 FYNNEI. The junction had 6 bases not matched to a gene; V was cut back by 6 bases and J by 5 bases. This CDR3 is CASRTAGVETQYF. DNA for the CDR3: TGTGCCAGCAGGACTGCGGGGGTGGAGACCCAGTACTTC.

The gene calls are TRBV2 and TRBJ2-6, with D maybe TRBD1 (5 bases). The V end was cut by 5 bases, the J end by 0 bases, with 8 bases between. The CDR3 is 15 amino acids. The germline CDR1 and CDR2 sequences are SNHLY and FYNNEI. Here the CDR3 reads CASSLQASGANVLTF. CDR3 nucleotides: TGTGCCAGCAGTCTACAGGCCTCTGGGGCCAACGTCCTGACTTTC.

The chain combines TRBV6-5 with TRBJ2-5; a weak D match, TRBD2 (6 bases). The V end was cut by 4 bases, the J end by 14 bases, with 17 bases between. In germline, CDR1 is MNHEY, CDR2 SVGAGI. This CDR3 is built from 12 residues. In nucleotides, the CDR3 is TGTGCCAGCAGTTCTCTAGCGAGGGTACCATACTTC. Translating it yields CASSSLARVPYF.

In its sample, this clone was seen once. This rearrangement joins TRBV7-8 to TRBJ2-1; 8 nucleotides line up with TRBD2. There are 17 residues in the CDR3. The J segment lost 1 base and the V segment lost 5 bases, leaving 10 bases of the junction unmatched. The germline gives CDR1 SGHVS, CDR2 FQNEAQ. For the CDR3, the DNA is TGTGCCAGCAGCCCTAGGGCCGGGACTAGATCCTACAATGAGCAGTTCTTC. This encodes CASSPRAGTRSYNEQFF. Filled out from reference TRBV7-8 and TRBJ2-1, the complete variable domain reads GAGVSQSPRYKVAKRGQDVALRCDPISGHVSLFWYQQALGQGPEFLTYFQNEAQLDKSGLPSDRFFAERPEGSVSTLKIQRTQQEDSAVYLCASSPRAGTRSYNEQFFGPGTRLTVL.

This clone was seen more than once but under ten times. The J gene is TRBJ2-7, the V gene TRBV6-6; D is perhaps TRBD1 (5 bases). The CDR3 covers 15 residues. Looked up from germline, CDR1 is MNHNY and CDR2 is SVGAGI (reference sequence). Trimming cost V 6 bases and J 3 bases, with 18 bases left between them. The CDR3 reads CASSLPVGHFYEQYF. In DNA form, the CDR3 reads TGTGCCAGCAGCTTACCGGTCGGACACTTCTACGAGCAGTACTTC.